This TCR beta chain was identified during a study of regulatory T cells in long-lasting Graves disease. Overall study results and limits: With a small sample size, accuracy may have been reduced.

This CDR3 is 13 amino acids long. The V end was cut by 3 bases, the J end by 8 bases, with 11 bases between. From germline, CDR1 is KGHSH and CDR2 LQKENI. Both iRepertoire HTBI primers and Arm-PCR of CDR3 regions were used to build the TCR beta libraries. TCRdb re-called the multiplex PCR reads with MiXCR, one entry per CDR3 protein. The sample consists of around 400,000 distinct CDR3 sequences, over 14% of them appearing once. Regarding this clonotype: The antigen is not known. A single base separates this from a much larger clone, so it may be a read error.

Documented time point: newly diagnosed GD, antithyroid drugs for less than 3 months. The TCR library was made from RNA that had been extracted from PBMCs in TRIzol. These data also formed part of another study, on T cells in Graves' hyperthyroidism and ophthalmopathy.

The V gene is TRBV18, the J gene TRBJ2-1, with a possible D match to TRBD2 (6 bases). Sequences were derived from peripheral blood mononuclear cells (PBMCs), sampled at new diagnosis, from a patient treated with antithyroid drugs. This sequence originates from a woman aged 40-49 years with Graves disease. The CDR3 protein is CASSPRGNDEQFF. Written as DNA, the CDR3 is TGTGCCAGCTCACCTCGGGGGAACGATGAGCAGTTCTTC.